This T cell receptor (beta chain) was retrieved from a study of cytomegalovirus exposure and HLA in healthy donors. The wider study: The platform used for the approximately 130 validation repertoires matched that of the approximately 670 first-cohort repertoires, a later analysis reported.

The method was immunoSEQ multiplex PCR; TCRdb's version includes in-frame clones alone and lacks a portion of them. The sample records around 60,000 clones, 90% to 95% being singletons. The donors were part of the validation cohort of fewer than 150 subjects. That cohort was separate from the first cohort, which comprised 500 to 700 subjects. From germline, CDR1 is MDHEN and CDR2 SYDVKM. The CDR3 spans 15 residues. Trimming took off 4 bases at V and 1 base at J, with 13 bases between the two ends. The sequenced sample consisted of PBMCs. This TCR derives from a man between 18 and 29 years old in good health and CMV-seropositive. This rearrangement joins TRBV28 to TRBJ2-5, with D maybe TRBD2 (6 bases). CDR3 region: CASSWGGMVQETQYF. The DNA of the CDR3 is TGTGCCAGCAGTTGGGGCGGGATGGTCCAAGAGACCCAGTACTTC. Looking up the rest from reference TRBV28 and TRBJ2-5 gives the full variable domain: DVKVTQSSRYLVKRTGEKVFLECVQDMDHENMFWYRQDPGLGLRLIYFSYDVKMKEKGDIPEGYSVSREKKERFSLILESASTNQTSMYLCASSWGGMVQETQYFGPGTRLLVL.